Following are 8 T cell receptor beta chains from one sample sequenced in a study of radiation and T cells in renal cell carcinoma. The time point denotes: blood 2 weeks post-SBRT. Documented treatment: 15 Gy SBRT to primary tumor, nephrectomy 4 weeks later. Produced via immunoSEQ multiplex PCR; TCRdb's table is partial and in-frame only. Among some 80,000 clones listed, 65% to 90% were seen once. Material: blood, obtained from a patient whose treatment included radiotherapy and nephrectomy. The source is a woman aged 45-59 years with renal cell carcinoma.

The genes are TRBV5-6 and TRBJ2-5; 8 bases match TRBD1. The CDR3 has 15 residues. V shed 4 bases, J shed 5 bases, and the junction held 10 bases outside the gene matches. Germline V CDR1 and CDR2: SGHDT, YYEEEE. The CDR3 nucleotides read TGTGCCAGCAGCCGTCGAGGACAGGGCGGTGAGACCCAGTACTTC. Encoded protein: CASSRRGQGGETQYF.

The V call is TRBV5-1, the J call TRBJ1-2; no clear D. This CDR3 is built from 13 residues. The V end was cut by 3 bases, the J end by 0 bases, with 6 bases between. Per germline, CDR1 SGHRS and CDR2 YFSETQ. The CDR3 spells CASSSEANYGYTF. The DNA of the CDR3 is TGCGCCAGCAGCTCAGAAGCTAACTATGGCTACACCTTC. Based on the CDR3 plus reference TRBV5-1 and TRBJ1-2, the full variable domain is KAGVTQTPRYLIKTRGQQVTLSCSPISGHRSVSWYQQTPGQGLQFLFEYFSETQRNKGNFPGRFSGRQFSNSRSEMNVSTLELGDSALYLCASSSEANYGYTFGSGTRLTVV.

The chain combines TRBV4-1 with TRBJ2-3, with a tentative D call TRBD2 (5 bases). From germline, CDR1 is MGHRA and CDR2 YSYEKL. Deletions cut 5 bases from V and 5 bases from J, with 17 bases between. This CDR3 is built from 15 residues. Written as DNA, the CDR3 is TGCGCCAGCAGCTACCCCCCGGGGTGGGGAGATACGCAGTATTTT. This codes for CASSYPPGWGDTQYF.

The chain joins TRBV5-1 to TRBJ2-2; D unresolved. Germline V gene lookup returns CDR1 SGHRS and CDR2 YFSETQ. The CDR3 length is 12 residues. Trimming took off 5 bases at V and 4 bases at J, with 6 bases between the two ends. In DNA form, the CDR3 reads TGCGCCAGCAGATGGACCACCGGGGAGCTGTTTTTT. This codes for CASRWTTGELFF.

The V call is TRBV18, the J call TRBJ1-2; TRBD1 aligns across 9 bases. V lost 3 bases and J lost 6; bases outside the gene matches: 11. Germline loops: CDR1 KGHSH, CDR2 LQKENI. The CDR3 consists of 16 residues. CDR3 DNA sequence: TGTGCCAGCTCACCCCCATCCAAGGACAGGGGTCATGGCTACACCTTC. This codes for CASSPPSKDRGHGYTF.

The rearrangement joins TRBV30 to TRBJ1-4, with a tentative D call TRBD1 (5 bases). CDR1 GTSNPN and CDR2 SVGIG come from the germline V gene (reference sequence). The V end was cut by 0 bases, the J end by 0 bases, with 11 bases between. This CDR3 comprises 16 residues. The CDR3 here is CAWSVGALATNEKLFF. The CDR3 region has the DNA TGTGCCTGGAGTGTAGGGGCATTAGCAACTAATGAAAAACTGTTTTTT.

V and J are TRBV5-1 and TRBJ2-3, with 8 positions matching TRBD1. There are 16 residues in the CDR3. The V segment lost 6 bases and the J segment 5 bases; nucleotides outside the gene matches: 14. Germline V lookup: CDR1 SGHRS, CDR2 YFSETQ. For the CDR3, the DNA is TGCGCCAGCACCCCCTGGGGCAGGGGGCGGGTAGATACGCAGTATTTT. Translated: CASTPWGRGRVDTQYF.

The chain links TRBV5-1 to TRBJ1-3; D gene ambiguous. This CDR3 has 15 amino acids. Per the germline V gene, CDR1 is SGHRS and CDR2 is YFSETQ. V was clipped by 2 bases and J by 0 bases, with 9 bases between them. In DNA form, the CDR3 reads TGCGCCAGCAGCTTTACCGGGAACTCTGGAAACACCATATATTTT. Protein product: CASSFTGNSGNTIYF.